This passage covers 14 T cell receptor beta chains from one sample sequenced in a study of shared T cell receptors in the human thymus. Here immunoSEQ multiplex PCR was the method, and the copy in TCRdb shows in-frame clones only, minus some. The sample gives approximately 580,000 clones, around 78% of which show up once; more than 0.01% is in the top ten. This same sample was also part of a study on human thymus T cells.

Sequenced material: thymocytes. These receptors were obtained from a boy under two years old with a congenital heart defect.

This clone was counted between two and nine times. The chain carries TRBV7-6 and TRBJ2-3; the match to TRBD2 covers 8 bases. This CDR3 comprises 17 residues. Germline-derived CDR1 and CDR2 are SGHVS and FNYEAQ. V dropped 5 bases and J dropped 3; count of bases not matched to a gene: 13. CDR3 protein: CASSPRPRERETDTQYF. The DNA of the CDR3 is TGTGCCAGCAGCCCTCGCCCTCGGGAGCGGGAGACAGATACGCAGTATTTT.

This clone has more than one count but fewer than ten. The chain's CDR3 is CASSLEGGPGGVNEQFF. The CDR3 DNA is TGTGCCAGCAGCTTGGAAGGGGGCCCAGGAGGGGTCAATGAGCAGTTCTTC. This sequence joins TRBV5-6 and TRBJ2-1; D might be TRBD1 (7 bases). The V and J ends lost 0 bases and 6 bases respectively, with 19 bases between them. The CDR3 extends over 17 amino acids. Per germline, CDR1 SGHDT and CDR2 YYEEEE.

On this clone: Germline is not matched at one junction end, which may reflect a read error. This sequence joins TRBV2 and TRBJ2-7, with TRBD2 matching over 10 bases. CDR3 length: 12 amino acids. Per the germline V gene, CDR1 is SNHLY and CDR2 is FYNNEI. Here the CDR3 DNA reads TGTGCCAGCAGCGGAGCGGGAGGGCCTTCACACTTC. Translating gives CASSGAGGPSHF.

The chain couples TRBV14 to TRBJ2-3, with 7 bases that match TRBD1. This CDR3 contains 16 residues. V lost 3 bases and J lost 4; bases outside the gene matches: 10. Germline lookup yields CDR1 SGHDN and CDR2 FVKESK. The CDR3 spells CASSQGNRGVPDTQYF. The CDR3 DNA is TGTGCCAGCAGCCAGGGTAACAGGGGCGTTCCAGATACGCAGTATTTT. Full variable domain (missing parts from reference TRBV14 and TRBJ2-3): EAGVTQFPSHSVIEKGQTVTLRCDPISGHDNLYWYRRVMGKEIKFLLHFVKESKQDESGMPNNRFLAERTGGTYSTLKVQPAELEDSGVYFCASSQGNRGVPDTQYFGPGTRLTVL.

This clone has a handful of counts. The chain joins TRBV25-1 to TRBJ1-2, with a weak D call TRBD1 (6 bases). The V gene lost 4 bases and the J gene lost 5 bases, with 11 bases spanning the gap. The germline gives CDR1 MGHDK, CDR2 SYGVNS. The CDR3 extends over 13 amino acids. The chain's CDR3 is CASSVGQSYGYTF. For the CDR3, the DNA is TGTGCCAGCAGTGTTGGACAGTCGTATGGCTACACCTTC.

V and J are TRBV2 and TRBJ2-2; perhaps TRBD2 as D (6 bases). Looked up from germline, CDR1 is SNHLY and CDR2 is FYNNEI. The ends were cut back, 5 bases at V and 1 base at J, with 11 bases in the middle. The CDR3 totals 15 residues. CDR3 DNA: TGTGCCAGCAGTCCAGGGACTCTGAACACCGGGGAGCTGTTTTTT. This translates into CASSPGTLNTGELFF.

The CDR3 protein is CASSHRDYRGGIYEQYF. In nucleotides, the CDR3 is TGTGCCAGCAGCCACAGAGATTACAGGGGTGGAATCTACGAGCAGTACTTC. The chain has TRBV5-4 and TRBJ2-7, with 7 positions matching TRBD1. Trimming removed 4 bases from V and 3 bases from J; junction bases left unmatched: 16. Germline values: CDR1 SGHNT, CDR2 YYREEE (reference sequence). The CDR3 extends over 17 amino acids.

The chain combines TRBV28 with TRBJ1-5; D gene unclear. CDR1 MDHEN and CDR2 SYDVKM come from the germline V gene. The CDR3 is 15 amino acids. V lost 7 bases to trimming and J lost 4 bases, with 17 bases between them. The CDR3 protein is CASTQESGKNQPQHF. The CDR3 DNA follows: TGTGCCAGCACCCAGGAGTCGGGGAAAAATCAGCCCCAGCATTTT. Drawing the rest from reference TRBV28 and TRBJ1-5, the complete variable domain is DVKVTQSSRYLVKRTGEKVFLECVQDMDHENMFWYRQDPGLGLRLIYFSYDVKMKEKGDIPEGYSVSREKKERFSLILESASTNQTSMYLCASTQESGKNQPQHFGDGTRLSIL.

The gene calls are TRBV5-6 and TRBJ2-1; perhaps TRBD2 as D (6 bases). Germline CDR1 reads SGHDT; CDR2 reads YYEEEE. The CDR3 is 18 amino acids. Trimming stripped 2 bases from V and 6 bases from J, with 24 bases between. The CDR3 is CASSFGETRTTEGNEQFF. The CDR3 nucleotides read TGTGCCAGCAGCTTCGGCGAGACTAGAACTACAGAGGGCAATGAGCAGTTCTTC.

This sequence joins TRBV6-5 and TRBJ1-1; D ambiguous. Germline CDR1 is MNHEY and CDR2 is SVGAGI. V was clipped by 2 bases and J by 1 base, with 8 bases between them. This CDR3 region has 14 residues. CDR3: CASSYDKGNTEAFF. Written as DNA, the CDR3 is TGTGCCAGCAGTTACGACAAAGGGAACACTGAAGCTTTCTTT.

The chain carries TRBV19 and TRBJ1-3; a possible D gene is TRBD1 (6 bases). Trimming cost V 5 bases and J 0 bases, with 14 bases left between them. Per germline, CDR1 LNHDA and CDR2 SQIVND (reference sequence). CDR3 size: 16 residues. This CDR3 is CASSATTGVSGNTIYF. As DNA, the CDR3 is TGTGCCAGTAGTGCCACGACAGGAGTCTCTGGAAACACCATATATTTT.

The chain is built from TRBV21-1 and TRBJ2-7; the table's D call TRBD2 went unverified against the DNA. TRBV21-1 is a pseudogene segment. CDR3 length equals 15 residues. The CDR3, as DNA: TGTGCCAGCACCAGGACTAGCGGGAGTATCCACGAGCAGTACTTC. This translates into CASTRTSGSIHEQYF.

The gene calls are TRBV27 and TRBJ1-1, with D perhaps TRBD1 (6 bases). CDR1 and CDR2 from the germline V gene are MNHEY and SMNVEV (reference sequence). This CDR3 is 13 amino acids long. Trimming took 6 bases from V and 5 from J, leaving 13 bases between them. CDR3 amino acids: CASRQEGGTEAFF. As DNA, the CDR3 is TGTGCCAGCAGGCAGGAGGGGGGGACTGAAGCTTTCTTT.

The chain has TRBV6-6 and TRBJ2-1; tentative D call: TRBD2 (5 bases). Trimming removed 8 bases from V and 5 bases from J, with 16 bases in between. The CDR3 length is 14 residues. Germline V lookup: CDR1 MNHNY, CDR2 SVGAGI (reference sequence). Here the CDR3 reads CASGPSTQNNEQFF. The CDR3 DNA is TGTGCCAGCGGACCTAGCACACAAAACAATGAGCAGTTCTTC.